The TCR beta chain under discussion was sequenced for a study of blood T cell repertoires in COVID-19. Study details: COVID-19 samples, acute and convalescent, were from the United States, Italy and Spain. The analysed material was cDNA or gDNA that came from T cells, B-cell-depleted T cells, or PBMCs.

As processed by the authors: Amplification from reference gene primers served as the basis for estimated nucleated cell counts. Clones were read by immunoSEQ multiplex PCR, and TCRdb kept only the in-frame ones, dropping some. For V, J and clone size, that table is used; D and trimming come from the DNA. In the table there are about 240,000 clones, about four fifths of which are singletons. The CDR3 extends over 16 amino acids. The ends lost 3 bases at V and 3 bases at J; junction bases unmatched: 5. Germline V gene sequence: CDR1 LNHDA, CDR2 SQIVND (reference sequence). The rearrangement uses TRBV19 and TRBJ2-3, with TRBD1 matching 11 bases. This sequence was found in a woman older than 75 with acute or convalescent COVID-19. Material for sequencing was peripheral blood. The CDR3 DNA follows: TGTGCCAGTAGTATCGATGGACAGGGGGCAACAGATACGCAGTATTTT. Amino acid sequence: CASSIDGQGATDTQYF.